This is a list of T cell receptor beta chains from one sample in a study of T cell responses to AZD1222 COVID-19 vaccine. TCRdb keeps only in-frame clones here, not all; method: immunoSEQ multiplex PCR. The repertoire holds under 120,000 clones, approximately 92% seen once, with approximately 1.3% in the top ten. This sample comprised peripheral blood, obtained on day 0 of AZD1222 vaccination. The receptors were sampled from an adult in good health. Each CDR3 is given with its conserved first and last residue. A D gene is named only where the DNA matches it firmly. The size entry is marked missing in some rows and otherwise reads once, few, many or a size class.

cdr3_nt	cdr3_aa	j_call	d_call	v_call	clone_size
TGTGCCAGCTCCCAACCCACAAGGGGGGGTGACACCGGGGAGCTGTTTTTT	CASSQPTRGGDTGELFF	TRBJ2-2	NA	TRBV9	NA
TGCGCCAGCAGCCAAGAGACAGGGCGTACTAACTATGGCTACACCTTC	CASSQETGRTNYGYTF	TRBJ1-2	TRBD1	TRBV4-3	NA
TGTGCCAGCAGCTTGGGGACAGCTAGCACAGATACGCAGTATTTT	CASSLGTASTDTQYF	TRBJ2-3	NA	TRBV5-6	NA
TGTGCCAGCAGCTATACAGGGTACGCTAACTATGGCTACACCTTC	CASSYTGYANYGYTF	TRBJ1-2	NA	TRBV7-2	NA
TGTGCCAGCAGCCAAGATCGGGGACTAGCGGCAGCAGATACGCAGTATTTT	CASSQDRGLAAADTQYF	TRBJ2-3	TRBD2	TRBV14	NA
TGTGCCAGCTCCCCGAGACAGGGGGCGGGAGAGCAGTACTTC	CASSPRQGAGEQYF	TRBJ2-7	TRBD1	TRBV18	NA
TGTGCCAGCAGTTACTCGCCGACAGGGTACGAGCAGTACTTC	CASSYSPTGYEQYF	TRBJ2-7	TRBD1	TRBV6-5	NA
TGTGCCAGCAGTGGGACTAGCGGGTGGGCCAGGGAGAATGAGCAGTTCTTC	CASSGTSGWARENEQFF	TRBJ2-1	TRBD2	TRBV25-1	NA
TGTGCCAGCAGCTTAGGACAGGGGGGCTACGAGCAGTACTTC	CASSLGQGGYEQYF	TRBJ2-7	TRBD1	TRBV7-9	NA
TGTGCCACCGACCCCGGCCCCGCGAGGAATTCACCCCTCCACTTT	CATDPGPARNSPLHF	TRBJ1-6	NA	TRBV10-3	NA
TGCAGCGCAGACAGGGGACAGAACACTGAAGCTTTCTTT	CSADRGQNTEAFF	TRBJ1-1	TRBD1	TRBV29-1	NA
TGTGCCAGCAGTGTGACAGGGAACACTGAAGCTTTCTTT	CASSVTGNTEAFF	TRBJ1-1	NA	TRBV6-2/TRBV6-3	few
TGTGCCACCAAGAGGACGGGGGCCGGGGAGCTGTTTTTT	CATKRTGAGELFF	TRBJ2-2	NA	TRBV24-1	NA
TGTGCCAGCAGCTTAGATGGTCGACAGGGGGTAGCGAACACTGAAGCTTTCTTT	CASSLDGRQGVANTEAFF	TRBJ1-1	TRBD1	TRBV11-2	NA
TGTGCCAGCAGCTTAGAGGGAGGGGGCAATCAGCCCCAGCATTTT	CASSLEGGGNQPQHF	TRBJ1-5	NA	TRBV7-9	NA
TGTGCCAGCAGCCCCCGGACTAGTGGCACAGATACGCAGTATTTT	CASSPRTSGTDTQYF	TRBJ2-3	TRBD2	TRBV4-2	NA
TGTGCCAGTAGTGTCCTTAGCGGGATCCACAATGAGCAGTTCTTC	CASSVLSGIHNEQFF	TRBJ2-1	TRBD2	TRBV19	NA
TGTGCCAGCAGCTCCGGGCACGGGACGACTCACGAGCAGTACTTC	CASSSGHGTTHEQYF	TRBJ2-7	NA	TRBV11-1	NA
TGTGCCAGCACCCCTACTGTGATGCTCACGGGATACGAGCAGTACTTC	CASTPTVMLTGYEQYF	TRBJ2-7	NA	TRBV6-2/TRBV6-3	NA
TGTGCCAGCGGACTGATTGGAAACACCATATATTTT	CASGLIGNTIYF	TRBJ1-3	NA	TRBV3-1/TRBV3-2	NA
TGTGCCAGCAGTGAAAAGGGCGAATCCTACGAGCAGTACTTC	CASSEKGESYEQYF	TRBJ2-7	NA	TRBV6-1	NA
TGTGCCAGCAGTTTGAACAGACAAGATACGCAGTATTTT	CASSLNRQDTQYF	TRBJ2-3	NA	TRBV12-3/TRBV12-4	NA
TGTGCCAGTACCTCTCCACCTTTCTACGGGGGGAACACTGAAGCTTTCTTT	CASTSPPFYGGNTEAFF	TRBJ1-1	NA	TRBV19	once
TGTGCCAGCAGGGTAGTGCCGATAACTAACTATGGCTACACCTTC	CASRVVPITNYGYTF	TRBJ1-2	NA	TRBV21-1	NA
TGTGCCAGTAGGGCTGCCGGGGAGCTGTTTTTT	CASRAAGELFF	TRBJ2-2	NA	TRBV19	NA
TGTGCCAGCAGCTTAGGCCTAGCGGGGGAAAAGCAGTTCTTC	CASSLGLAGEKQFF	TRBJ2-1	TRBD2	TRBV7-3	NA
TGTGCCAGCAGCCCCGGCACGGGAGGTTGGAAACTGTTTTTT	CASSPGTGGWKLFF	TRBJ1-4	NA	TRBV3-1/TRBV3-2	few
TGTGCCAGCAGCTTCCGTAGGACGGTTAACACCGGGGAGCTGTTTTTT	CASSFRRTVNTGELFF	TRBJ2-2	NA	TRBV7-2	NA
TGTGCCAGCAGGGCCGGACAGGGGGCAGGTGAGCAGTTCTTC	CASRAGQGAGEQFF	TRBJ2-1	TRBD1	TRBV6-6	NA
TGTGCCTGGAAAACAGGGGGCCTCCATCAGCCCCAGCATTTT	CAWKTGGLHQPQHF	TRBJ1-5	TRBD1	TRBV30	NA
TGTGCCAGCAGCCATTCTGCGGGGGAAACAGATACGCAGTATTTT	CASSHSAGETDTQYF	TRBJ2-3	TRBD2	TRBV4-2	NA
TGTGCCACCAGTGATTTACGAGAGCAGTTCTTC	CATSDLREQFF	TRBJ2-1	NA	TRBV24-1	NA
TGCGCCAGCAGCCGACTACTAGCTACCGCAGATACGCAGTATTTT	CASSRLLATADTQYF	TRBJ2-3	NA	TRBV4-3	NA
TGTGCCAGCAGCCACGAAGGGAATGAGCAGTTCTTC	CASSHEGNEQFF	TRBJ2-1	NA	TRBV7-9	NA
TGCGCCAGCATTGGAAGCACTGAAGCTTTCTTT	CASIGSTEAFF	TRBJ1-1	NA	TRBV10-2	NA
TGTGCCAGCAGTTACACAGGTCGTCTGGGAAACACCATATATTTT	CASSYTGRLGNTIYF	TRBJ1-3	NA	TRBV6-5	NA
TGTGCCAGCAGTGACCCCGAGGGCTCCACGGCTGGCACTGAAGCTTTCTTT	CASSDPEGSTAGTEAFF	TRBJ1-1	NA	TRBV6-1	once
TGTGCCAGCAGTCCCGGGTTAGCGGTCTCCTACGAGCAGTACTTC	CASSPGLAVSYEQYF	TRBJ2-7	NA	TRBV27	NA
TGTGCCAGCAGCAGGGAGGGTTCCACAGATACGCAGTATTTT	CASSREGSTDTQYF	TRBJ2-3	TRBD2	TRBV7-2	NA
TGTGCCAGCAGCCAAGGACTAGCGGCTGCCTACGAGCAGTACTTC	CASSQGLAAAYEQYF	TRBJ2-7	TRBD2	TRBV3-1/TRBV3-2	NA
TGTGCCAGCAGCTTGGGGTCGGACAGGCTGGGTGAAGCTTTCTTT	CASSLGSDRLGEAFF	TRBJ1-1	TRBD1	TRBV5-5	NA
TGTGCCAGCAGCCCGGAAAGACAGGCCTACGAGCAGTACTTC	CASSPERQAYEQYF	TRBJ2-7	NA	TRBV4-2	NA
TGTGCCACCAGTGGCTGGGGGGCGGCGGGGGAGCTGTTTTTT	CATSGWGAAGELFF	TRBJ2-2	NA	TRBV24-1	NA
TGTGCCTGGAGTCTCGCCGGGGGGACTAATGAAAAACTGTTTTTT	CAWSLAGGTNEKLFF	TRBJ1-4	NA	TRBV30	NA
TGTGCCAGCAGCTTAGTCCGGGACAGGGGTAATTCACCCCTCCACTTT	CASSLVRDRGNSPLHF	TRBJ1-6	TRBD1	TRBV11-1	NA
TGTGCCAGCAGCCCCGGGTGGAATGAGCAGTTCTTC	CASSPGWNEQFF	TRBJ2-1	NA	TRBV11-2	NA
TGTGCCAGCAGGAAAGGGGTTAAAACAAGGGGGTACACCTTC	CASRKGVKTRGYTF	TRBJ1-2	NA	TRBV5-6	NA
TGTGCCAGCAGCCAGCGGGTGCCCAATGAAAAACTGTTTTTT	CASSQRVPNEKLFF	TRBJ1-4	NA	TRBV14	NA